This T cell receptor (beta chain) was sequenced in a study of cytotoxic CD8 clonotypes in ibrutinib-treated CLL. Study background: Mean yields were about 280,000 productive templates and over 85,000 productive rearrangements per sample.

Method: immunoSEQ multiplex PCR; TCRdb's copy keeps in-frame clones and lacks some. The sample consists of more than 75,000 clones, about 74% of them appearing once. Between the trimmed V and J ends, which lost 4 bases and 1 base, there was a span of 13 bases. The CDR3 sequence is 16 residues long. Germline CDR1 MNHEY, CDR2 SMNVEV (reference sequence). V usage is TRBV27 and J usage is TRBJ2-2; a possible D gene is TRBD2 (5 bases). The material was PBMCs, obtained after 24 months of ibrutinib treatment. The TCR was taken from a human donor with chronic lymphocytic leukemia. The CDR3 bases are TGTGCCAGCAGTTGGGGAGAACGCAGGAACACCGGGGAGCTGTTTTTT. This codes for CASSWGERRNTGELFF.